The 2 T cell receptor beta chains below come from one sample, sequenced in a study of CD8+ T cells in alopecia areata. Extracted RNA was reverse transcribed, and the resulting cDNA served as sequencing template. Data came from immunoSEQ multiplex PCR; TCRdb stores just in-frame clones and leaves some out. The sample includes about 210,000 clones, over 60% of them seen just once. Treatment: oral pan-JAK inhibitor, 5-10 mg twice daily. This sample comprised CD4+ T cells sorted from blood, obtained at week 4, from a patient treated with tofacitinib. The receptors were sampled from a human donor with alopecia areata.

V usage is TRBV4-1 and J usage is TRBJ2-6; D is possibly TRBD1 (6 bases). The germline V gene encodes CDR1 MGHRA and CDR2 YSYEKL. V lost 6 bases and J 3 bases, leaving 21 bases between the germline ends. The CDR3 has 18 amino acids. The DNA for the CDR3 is TGCGCCAGCAGGCCAGTGGGCAGGGGAACCCTTGGGGCCAACGTCCTGACTTTC. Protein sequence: CASRPVGRGTLGANVLTF.

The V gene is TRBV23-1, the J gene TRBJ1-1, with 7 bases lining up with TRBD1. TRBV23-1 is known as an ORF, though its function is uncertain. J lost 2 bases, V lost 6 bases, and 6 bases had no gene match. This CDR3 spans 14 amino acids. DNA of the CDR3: TGCGCCAGCAGAAGACAGGGAGGAAACACTGAAGCTTTCTTT. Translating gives CASRRQGGNTEAFF.